These T cell receptor beta chains were read from a single sample in a study of blood T cell repertoires in COVID-19. TCRdb's table, derived via immunoSEQ multiplex PCR, lists solely in-frame clones and lacks some. The sample has 100,000 to 150,000 clones; roughly four fifths are singletons. Sample: peripheral blood. These receptors came from an elderly man with COVID-19, enrolled during active disease. CDR3s leave out the opening cysteine and the closing phenylalanine or tryptophan. Size tells how often a clone was seen (once, few, many) or the class of an expanded clone, and some rows leave it out.

V,J,size,CDR3
TRBV12-2,TRBJ1-5,few,ASRLTGRAGNQPQH
TRBV5-1,TRBJ1-5,.,ASSLDSQGNQPQH
TRBV18,TRBJ1-1,few,ASSARVTGAGMNTEAF
TRBV28,TRBJ2-5,.,ASKKGLYQETQY
TRBV5-1,TRBJ1-1,.,ASSLARINTEAF
TRBV11-2,TRBJ1-3,.,ASSLDLYRGSNTIY
TRBV7-2,TRBJ1-3,.,AINGQGAFYGNTIY
TRBV10-1,TRBJ2-7,.,AGGGGNYEQY
TRBV5-1,TRBJ2-2,.,ASSLGGRGAGELF
TRBV5-1,TRBJ1-6,once,ASSPGGGQSPLH
TRBV27,TRBJ1-1,.,ASSWTGGNTEAF
TRBV3-1/TRBV3-2,TRBJ2-3,.,ASSHLASTDTQY
TRBV29-1,TRBJ2-1,medium-sized,SVSTDNEQF
TRBV3-1/TRBV3-2,TRBJ2-1,.,ASSIVAGGPFNEQF
TRBV4-2,TRBJ1-2,few,ASSQDRQVVYGYT
TRBV25-1,TRBJ2-1,.,ASSGGRGRLYNEQF
TRBV3-1/TRBV3-2,TRBJ1-2,many,ASSPDWENREPYGYT
TRBV5-4,TRBJ1-1,.,ASSLDRENTEAF
TRBV7-9,TRBJ1-2,.,ASSPGQRYGYT
TRBV6-5,TRBJ2-1,once,ASRPGSSSYNEQF
TRBV18,TRBJ1-1,.,ASSPSGTGVPNTEAF
TRBV4-1,TRBJ2-7,.,ASSERQGGIYEQY
TRBV5-8,TRBJ1-2,.,ASSLFRDYGYT
TRBV6-6,TRBJ2-1,few,ASSFDKGARYNEQF
TRBV10-3,TRBJ2-7,.,AISVTSLGEQY
TRBV30,TRBJ2-7,.,AWTRTSGTYEQY
TRBV28,TRBJ1-2,.,ASSLPFRQGDGYT
TRBV27,TRBJ1-6,once,ASSSLLGTGSPLH